The 17 T cell receptor beta chains below all came from one sample that was sequenced in a study of cytotoxic CD8 clonotypes in ibrutinib-treated CLL. Sequencing used immunoSEQ multiplex PCR; TCRdb keeps in-frame clones, though not all of them. The table includes some 150,000 clones, approximately 80% detected once. The starting material was PBMCs, obtained after 12 months of ibrutinib treatment. The source of these receptors is a human donor with chronic lymphocytic leukemia.

The rearrangement uses TRBV29-1 and TRBJ2-7; D remains ambiguous. CDR3 length: 15 residues. V was clipped by 2 bases and J by 1 base, with 15 bases between them. Germline V gene data show CDR1 as SQVTM and CDR2 as ANQGSEA. For the CDR3, the DNA is TGCAGCGTTGAAACCGGGTTGGGCAGATCCTACGAGCAGTACTTC. Translating it yields CSVETGLGRSYEQYF.

The chain is built from TRBV10-3 and TRBJ2-5; 8 bases line up with TRBD2. Unmatched junction bases numbered 8, after V lost 11 bases and J lost 0 bases. Germline V CDR1 and CDR2: ENHRY, SYGVKD. The CDR3 has 14 residues. DNA of the CDR3: TGTGCCCCAACCTCGCGGGAGGACCAAGAGACCCAGTACTTC. Its translation is CAPTSREDQETQYF.

As concerns this clone: A much larger clone is a single base away; this may be a read error. CDR3 DNA sequence: TGTGCCAGCAGCCTAGGGACAGGGGCCTACGAGCAGTACTTC. Amino acid sequence: CASSLGTGAYEQYF. The chain carries TRBV7-2 and TRBJ2-7; 10 bases are a match to TRBD1. The ends lost 5 bases at V and 2 bases at J; junction bases unmatched: 3. The germline V gene has CDR1 SGHTA and CDR2 FQGNSA. There are 14 residues in the CDR3.

The CDR3 is CASSQAGAQGASEQFF. CDR3 sequence (DNA): TGCGCCAGCAGCCAGGCGGGGGCACAGGGGGCGAGTGAGCAGTTCTTC. This chain connects TRBV4-1 to TRBJ2-1, with 9 bases identical to TRBD1. The CDR3 runs 16 residues. After removal of 3 bases from V and 9 bases from J, the junction contained 12 bases not matched to a gene. Germline CDR1 MGHRA, CDR2 YSYEKL.

In its sample, this clone was seen once. The genes are TRBV19 and TRBJ1-4; D gene ambiguous. The germline V gene encodes CDR1 LNHDA and CDR2 SQIVND (reference sequence). The V end was cut by 3 bases, the J end by 5 bases, with 10 bases between. The CDR3 covers 14 residues. CDR3 sequence reads: CASSILGLNEKLFF. The CDR3 coding sequence is TGTGCCAGTAGTATTTTAGGATTGAATGAAAAACTGTTTTTT.

The chain carries TRBV4-1 and TRBJ1-2; 7 bases are shared with TRBD1. The germline V gene encodes CDR1 MGHRA and CDR2 YSYEKL. The CDR3 is 12 amino acids. V gave up 3 bases and J gave up 7 bases; unmatched junction bases: 2. The DNA of the CDR3 is TGCGCCAGCAGCCAGACAGGGTTTGGCTACACCTTC. Protein: CASSQTGFGYTF.

This clone was found once. V gene TRBV7-9 combines with J gene TRBJ2-5; TRBD1 is a possible D gene (6 bases). Between the trimmed V and J ends, which lost 2 bases and 1 base, there was a span of 8 bases. Germline CDR1 is SEHNR and CDR2 is FQNEAQ (reference sequence). CDR3 length: 14 amino acids. CDR3 bases: TGTGCCAGCAGCTTACCCAGGGGCCAAGAGACCCAGTACTTC. Protein: CASSLPRGQETQYF.

The gene calls are TRBV5-1 and TRBJ2-7; TRBD2 aligns across 10 bases. The V gene end was trimmed by 3 bases and the J gene end by 0 bases; junction bases not matched to a gene: 12. Germline V gene data show CDR1 as SGHRS and CDR2 as YFSETQ. The CDR3 loop spans 18 amino acids. The CDR3, as DNA: TGCGCCAGCAGCTCCATGGATAGCGGGAGGCGTAACTCCTACGAGCAGTACTTC. It yields the protein CASSSMDSGRRNSYEQYF. Drawing the rest from reference TRBV5-1 and TRBJ2-7, the complete variable domain is KAGVTQTPRYLIKTRGQQVTLSCSPISGHRSVSWYQQTPGQGLQFLFEYFSETQRNKGNFPGRFSGRQFSNSRSEMNVSTLELGDSALYLCASSSMDSGRRNSYEQYFGPGTRLTVT.

V usage is TRBV5-1 and J usage is TRBJ1-1; the match to TRBD1 covers 9 bases. In germline, CDR1 is SGHRS, CDR2 YFSETQ. This CDR3 is 13 amino acids long. V dropped 4 bases and J dropped 11; count of bases not matched to a gene: 9. CDR3 sequence (DNA): TGCGCCAGCAGCCCGGGGACAGGGTTAGAGGCTTTCTTT. It codes for CASSPGTGLEAFF.

The V gene is TRBV27, the J gene TRBJ1-1; 7 bases fit TRBD1. The V segment lost 6 bases and the J segment 1 base; nucleotides outside the gene matches: 5. The CDR3 contains 14 residues. CDR1 and CDR2 from the germline V gene are MNHEY and SMNVEV (reference sequence). The chain's CDR3 is CASRTDRTNTEAFF. CDR3 DNA: TGTGCCAGCAGAACGGACAGGACGAACACTGAAGCTTTCTTT.

J is TRBJ2-4 and V is TRBV6-5; 7 bases agree with TRBD1. The germline gives CDR1 MNHEY, CDR2 SVGAGI. The CDR3 has 14 residues. V lost 5 bases, J lost 3 bases, and 4 bases stayed unmatched. The CDR3 nucleotides read TGTGCCAGCAGTCGACAGGGCAGCAAAAACATTCAGTACTTC. Its protein is CASSRQGSKNIQYF.

J is TRBJ1-4 and V is TRBV28; weak D call: TRBD1 (5 bases). The V end lost 6 bases, the J end lost 6 bases, and 11 bases lay between the germline ends. The CDR3 contains 13 residues. Per germline, CDR1 MDHEN and CDR2 SYDVKM. The CDR3 here is CASRPGGDEKLFF. The CDR3 DNA is TGTGCCAGCAGGCCGGGAGGGGATGAAAAACTGTTTTTT.

V usage is TRBV6-5 and J usage is TRBJ2-7, with 9 bases identical to TRBD1. From germline, CDR1 is MNHEY and CDR2 SVGAGI. The CDR3 extends over 15 amino acids. V trimming: 6 bases; J trimming: 3 bases; junction bases outside the gene matches: 9. In DNA form, the CDR3 reads TGTGCCAGCAGCCCCCGGGGGACAGGGATCTACGAGCAGTACTTC. This encodes CASSPRGTGIYEQYF.

V gene TRBV5-1 combines with J gene TRBJ1-1; 7 nucleotides agree with TRBD1. Germline values: CDR1 SGHRS, CDR2 YFSETQ. Trimming took 3 bases from V and 0 from J; bases not matched to a gene: 8. The CDR3 contains 16 residues. This CDR3 reads CASSSNRGAVNTEAFF. CDR3 nucleotide sequence: TGCGCCAGCAGCTCTAACAGGGGTGCCGTGAACACTGAAGCTTTCTTT.

This sequence joins TRBV5-4 and TRBJ2-5; D unresolved. Trimming cost V 10 bases and J 1 base, with 8 bases left between them. Germline assignment: CDR1 SGHNT and CDR2 YYREEE (reference sequence). This CDR3 is 11 amino acids long. The CDR3 nucleotides read TGTGCCGCAAAGACCCAAGAGACCCAGTACTTC. Protein: CAAKTQETQYF.

The gene calls are TRBV7-2 and TRBJ2-7; D remains ambiguous. CDR3 length: 13 residues. The germline V and J ends were trimmed by 2 bases and 7 bases, with 12 bases remaining between them. Germline V gene lookup returns CDR1 SGHTA and CDR2 FQGNSA. For the CDR3, the DNA is TGTGCCAGCAGCTTATTTACTGGCCGGGAGCAGTACTTC. Translating it yields CASSLFTGREQYF.

The chain uses TRBV7-8 and TRBJ2-1, with D possibly matching TRBD2 (6 bases). This CDR3 has 15 amino acids. CDR1 is SGHVS and CDR2 is FQNEAQ in the germline V gene. V lost 4 bases and J lost 7, with 17 bases in between. The CDR3 region has the DNA TGTGCCAGCAGCTGGCCGTCGGCGGGACGTAATGAGCAGTTCTTC. Protein: CASSWPSAGRNEQFF. The variable domain in full, completed from reference TRBV7-8 and TRBJ2-1, reads GAGVSQSPRYKVAKRGQDVALRCDPISGHVSLFWYQQALGQGPEFLTYFQNEAQLDKSGLPSDRFFAERPEGSVSTLKIQRTQQEDSAVYLCASSWPSAGRNEQFFGPGTRLTVL.